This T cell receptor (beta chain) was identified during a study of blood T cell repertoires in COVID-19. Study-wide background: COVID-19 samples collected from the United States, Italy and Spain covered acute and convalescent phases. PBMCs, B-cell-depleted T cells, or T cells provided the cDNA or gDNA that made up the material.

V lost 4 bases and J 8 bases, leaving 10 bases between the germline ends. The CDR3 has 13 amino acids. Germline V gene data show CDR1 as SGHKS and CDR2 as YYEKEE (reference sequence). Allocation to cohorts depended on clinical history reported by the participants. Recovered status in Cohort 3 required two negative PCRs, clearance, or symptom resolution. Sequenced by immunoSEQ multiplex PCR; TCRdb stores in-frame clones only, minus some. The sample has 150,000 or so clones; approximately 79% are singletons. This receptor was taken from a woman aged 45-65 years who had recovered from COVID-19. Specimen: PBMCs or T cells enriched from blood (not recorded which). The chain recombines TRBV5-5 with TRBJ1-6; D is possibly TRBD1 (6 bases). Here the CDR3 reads CASSRTADSPLHF. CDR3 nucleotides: TGTGCCAGCAGCAGGACAGCAGATTCACCCCTCCACTTT.